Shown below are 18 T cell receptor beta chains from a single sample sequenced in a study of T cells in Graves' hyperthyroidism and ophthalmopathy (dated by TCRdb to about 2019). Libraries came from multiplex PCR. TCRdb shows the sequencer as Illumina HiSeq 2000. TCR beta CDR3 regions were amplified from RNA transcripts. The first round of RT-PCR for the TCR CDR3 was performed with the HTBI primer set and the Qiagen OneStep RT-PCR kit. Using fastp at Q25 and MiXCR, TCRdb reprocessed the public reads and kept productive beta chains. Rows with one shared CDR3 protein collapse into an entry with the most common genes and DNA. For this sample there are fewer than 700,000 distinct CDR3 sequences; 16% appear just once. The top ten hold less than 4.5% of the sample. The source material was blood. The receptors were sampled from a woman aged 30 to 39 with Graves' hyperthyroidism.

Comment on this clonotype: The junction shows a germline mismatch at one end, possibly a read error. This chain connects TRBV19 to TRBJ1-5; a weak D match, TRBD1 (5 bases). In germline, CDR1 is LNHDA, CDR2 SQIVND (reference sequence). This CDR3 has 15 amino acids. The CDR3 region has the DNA TGTGCCCGTAGTAGTGGGGGTTATAGCAATCAGCCCCAGCCTTTT. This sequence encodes CARSSGGYSNQPQPF.

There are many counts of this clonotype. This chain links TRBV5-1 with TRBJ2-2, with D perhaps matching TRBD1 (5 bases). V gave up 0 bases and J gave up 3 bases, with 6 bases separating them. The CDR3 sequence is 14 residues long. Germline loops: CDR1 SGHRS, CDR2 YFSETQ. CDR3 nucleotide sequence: TGCGCCAGCAGCTTGGAAGGGGACACCGGGGAGCTGTTTTTT. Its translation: CASSLEGDTGELFF.

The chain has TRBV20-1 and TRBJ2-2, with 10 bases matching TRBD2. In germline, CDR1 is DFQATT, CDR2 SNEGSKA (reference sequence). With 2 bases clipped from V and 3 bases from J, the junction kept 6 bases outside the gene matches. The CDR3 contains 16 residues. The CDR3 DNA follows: TGCAGTGCTAGACCTAGCGGGAGTAAATACACCGGGGAGCTGTTTTTT. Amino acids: CSARPSGSKYTGELFF.

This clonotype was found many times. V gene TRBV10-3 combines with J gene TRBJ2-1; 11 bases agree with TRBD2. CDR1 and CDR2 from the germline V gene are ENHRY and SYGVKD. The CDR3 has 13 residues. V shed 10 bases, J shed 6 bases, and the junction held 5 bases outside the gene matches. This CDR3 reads CATGLAGFNEQFF. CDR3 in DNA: TGTGCCACCGGACTAGCGGGTTTCAATGAGCAGTTCTTC.

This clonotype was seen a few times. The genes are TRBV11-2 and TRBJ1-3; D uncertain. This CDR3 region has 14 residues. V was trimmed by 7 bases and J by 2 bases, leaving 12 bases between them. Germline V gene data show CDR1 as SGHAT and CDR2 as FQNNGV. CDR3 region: CASTFGGPGNTIYF. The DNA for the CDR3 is TGTGCCAGCACCTTCGGCGGGCCTGGAAACACCATATATTTT.

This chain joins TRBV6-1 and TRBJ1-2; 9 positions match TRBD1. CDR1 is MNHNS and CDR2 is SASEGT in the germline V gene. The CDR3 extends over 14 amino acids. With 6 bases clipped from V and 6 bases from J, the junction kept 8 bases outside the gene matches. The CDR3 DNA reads TGTGCCAGCAGCGTTTTCCGGACAGGGGATGGCTACACCTTC. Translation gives CASSVFRTGDGYTF.

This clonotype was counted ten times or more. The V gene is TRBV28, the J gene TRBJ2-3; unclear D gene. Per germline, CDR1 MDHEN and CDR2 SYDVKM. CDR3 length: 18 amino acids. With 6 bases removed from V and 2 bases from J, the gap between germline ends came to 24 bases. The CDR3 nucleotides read TGTGCCAGCAGCACGACCCATGCGGACCGAGGCACCACAGATACGCAGTATTTT. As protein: CASSTTHADRGTTDTQYF.

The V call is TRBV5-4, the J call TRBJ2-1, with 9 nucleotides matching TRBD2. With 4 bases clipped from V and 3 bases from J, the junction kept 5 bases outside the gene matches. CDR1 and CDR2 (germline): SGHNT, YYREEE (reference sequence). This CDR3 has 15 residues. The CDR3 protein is CASSQTSGFYNEQFF. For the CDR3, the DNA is TGTGCCAGCAGCCAAACTAGCGGGTTCTACAATGAGCAGTTCTTC.

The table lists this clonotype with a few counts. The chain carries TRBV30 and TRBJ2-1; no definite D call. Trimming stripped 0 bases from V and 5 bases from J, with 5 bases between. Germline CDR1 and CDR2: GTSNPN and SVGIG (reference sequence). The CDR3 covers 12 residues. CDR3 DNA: TGTGCCTGGAGTGTAATGGACAATGAGCAGTTCTTC. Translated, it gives CAWSVMDNEQFF.

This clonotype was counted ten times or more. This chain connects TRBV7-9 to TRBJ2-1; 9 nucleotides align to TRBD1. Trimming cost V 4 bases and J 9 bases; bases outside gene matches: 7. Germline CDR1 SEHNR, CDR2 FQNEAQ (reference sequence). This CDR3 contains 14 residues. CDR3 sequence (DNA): TGTGCCAGCAGCTCGGGACAGGGTTGGGCTGAGCAGTTCTTC. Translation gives CASSSGQGWAEQFF.

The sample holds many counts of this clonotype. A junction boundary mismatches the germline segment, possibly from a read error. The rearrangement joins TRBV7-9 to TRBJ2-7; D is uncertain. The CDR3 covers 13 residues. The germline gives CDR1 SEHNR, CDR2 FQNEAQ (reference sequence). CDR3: CASSRDPSNEQYF. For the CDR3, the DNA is TGTGCCAGCAGTCGTGACCCCTCCAACGAGCAGTACTTC.

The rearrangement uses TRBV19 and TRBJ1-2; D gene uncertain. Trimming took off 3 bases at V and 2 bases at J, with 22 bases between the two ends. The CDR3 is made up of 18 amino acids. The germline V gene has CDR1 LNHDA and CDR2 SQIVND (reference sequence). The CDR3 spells CASSIGSIGPQGNYGYTF. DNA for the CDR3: TGTGCCAGTAGTATCGGGTCTATTGGTCCCCAAGGGAACTATGGCTACACCTTC. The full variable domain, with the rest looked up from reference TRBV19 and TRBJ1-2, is DGGITQSPKYLFRKEGQNVTLSCEQNLNHDAMYWYRQDPGQGLRLIYYSQIVNDFQKGDIAEGYSVSREKKESFPLTVTSAQKNPTAFYLCASSIGSIGPQGNYGYTFGSGTRLTVV.

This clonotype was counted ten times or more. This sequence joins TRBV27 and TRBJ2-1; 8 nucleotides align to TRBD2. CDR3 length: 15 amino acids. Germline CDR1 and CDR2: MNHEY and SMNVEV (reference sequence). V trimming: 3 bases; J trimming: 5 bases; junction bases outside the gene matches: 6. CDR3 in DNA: TGTGCCAGCAGTTTTATTACTAGCGGCGACAATGAGCAGTTCTTC. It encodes CASSFITSGDNEQFF.

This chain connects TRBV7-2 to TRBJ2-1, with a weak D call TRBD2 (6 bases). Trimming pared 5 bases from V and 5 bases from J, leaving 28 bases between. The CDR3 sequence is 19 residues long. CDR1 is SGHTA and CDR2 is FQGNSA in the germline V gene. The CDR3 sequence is CASSPRESIFRRSDNEQFF. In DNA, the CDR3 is TGTGCCAGCAGCCCCCGGGAGTCAATATTTCGTCGTAGTGACAATGAGCAGTTCTTC.

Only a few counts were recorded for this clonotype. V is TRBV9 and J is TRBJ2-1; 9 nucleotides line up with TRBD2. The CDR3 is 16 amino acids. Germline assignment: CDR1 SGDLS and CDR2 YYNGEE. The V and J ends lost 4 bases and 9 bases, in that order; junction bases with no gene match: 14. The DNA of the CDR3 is TGTGCCAGCAGCCAAGGGGCTAGCGGGAAAGAGGGTGAGCAGTTCTTC. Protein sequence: CASSQGASGKEGEQFF.

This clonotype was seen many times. The CDR3 spells CASSQELLAGVINEQYF. The CDR3 coding sequence is TGTGCCAGCAGCCAAGAACTACTAGCGGGAGTTATTAACGAGCAGTACTTC. The chain joins TRBV3-1 to TRBJ2-7, with TRBD2 matching 11 bases. Germline assignment: CDR1 LGHDT and CDR2 YNNKEL (reference sequence). V shed 0 bases and J 5 bases; nucleotides not matched to a gene: 9. This CDR3 is built from 17 residues.

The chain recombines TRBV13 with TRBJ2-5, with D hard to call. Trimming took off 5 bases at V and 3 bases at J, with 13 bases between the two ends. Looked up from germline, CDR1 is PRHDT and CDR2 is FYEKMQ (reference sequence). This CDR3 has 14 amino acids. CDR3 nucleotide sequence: TGTGCCAGCAGCGGGCAGTCTAAAAAAGAGACCCAGTACTTC. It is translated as CASSGQSKKETQYF. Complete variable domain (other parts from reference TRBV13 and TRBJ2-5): AAGVIQSPRHLIKEKRETATLKCYPIPRHDTVYWYQQGPGQDPQFLISFYEKMQSDKGSIPDRFSAQQFSDYHSELNMSSLELGDSALYFCASSGQSKKETQYFGPGTRLLVL.

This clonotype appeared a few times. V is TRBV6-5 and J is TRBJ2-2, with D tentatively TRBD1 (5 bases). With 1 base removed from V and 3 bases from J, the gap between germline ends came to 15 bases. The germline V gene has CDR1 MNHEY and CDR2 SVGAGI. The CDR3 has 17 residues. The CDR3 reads CASSYLGQGRDTGELFF. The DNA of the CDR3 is TGTGCCAGCAGTTACTTGGGTCAGGGCCGAGACACCGGGGAGCTGTTTTTT.